The next 11 T cell receptor beta chains were all read from a single sample in a study of identical twins. TCRdb redid the calling of the 5' RACE reads with MiXCR, one entry per CDR3 protein. This sample has hundreds of thousands of distinct CDR3 sequences, with around an eighth found just once. This sample also belongs to another study, concerning yellow fever vaccine responses in identical twins.

Sequences were obtained from PBMCs. The receptor source for this set is a woman aged 18-29 years in good health.

The chain carries TRBV6-1 and TRBJ1-5; no definite D call. This CDR3 spans 13 amino acids. V dropped 10 bases and J dropped 2 bases, with 12 bases sitting between them. CDR1 MNHNS and CDR2 SASEGT come from the germline V gene. DNA of the CDR3: TGTGCCACCTCCGGGTTCGGCAATCAGCCCCAGCATTTT. It translates to CATSGFGNQPQHF.

This clonotype showed up just a few times. The chain employs TRBV5-5 and TRBJ2-5; D gene ambiguous. CDR3 length equals 13 residues. Trimming cost V 4 bases and J 5 bases, with 12 bases left between them. The V gene's germline CDR1 is SGHKS and CDR2 YYEKEE (reference sequence). The CDR3 nucleotides read TGTGCCAGCAGCGAACAAGACGGGGAGACCCAGTACTTC. Protein product: CASSEQDGETQYF.

This clonotype has a count of ten or more. One end of the junction does not line up with germline, which may come from a read error. The rearrangement joins TRBV5-1 to TRBJ2-2; D gene unclear. Germline V lookup: CDR1 SGHRS, CDR2 YFSETQ. This CDR3 is 14 amino acids long. The CDR3 sequence: CASSLEQNTGELFF. CDR3 bases: TGTGCCAGCAGCTTAGAACAGAACACCGGGGAGCTGTTTTTT.

The gene calls are TRBV28 and TRBJ2-5; no reliable D call. The CDR3 has 14 amino acids. The V end was cut by 5 bases, the J end by 6 bases, with 16 bases between. Per germline, CDR1 MDHEN and CDR2 SYDVKM. In DNA form, the CDR3 reads TGTGCCAGCAGTCTACCTCACTTGTTAAAGACCCAGTACTTC. Translation: CASSLPHLLKTQYF.

This clonotype was detected a few times. The chain is built from TRBV28 and TRBJ2-5, with D possibly being TRBD1 (5 bases). Germline V lookup: CDR1 MDHEN, CDR2 SYDVKM. V was shortened by 3 bases and J by 4 bases, with 18 bases between the two germline ends. The CDR3 runs 16 residues. CDR3: CASSFSGLQGGETQYF. DNA for the CDR3: TGTGCCAGCAGTTTTTCGGGTCTCCAGGGCGGAGAGACCCAGTACTTC.

In its sample, this clonotype was seen many times. The CDR3 bases are TGTGCCAGCAAGCCGACAGGGGCACTTACAGATACGCAGTATTTT. Translated, it gives CASKPTGALTDTQYF. This rearrangement joins TRBV6-1 to TRBJ2-3; 8 bases are shared with TRBD1. The CDR3 consists of 15 residues. The J segment lost 3 bases and the V segment lost 7 bases, leaving 9 bases of the junction unmatched. The germline CDR1 and CDR2 sequences are MNHNS and SASEGT.

The chain joins TRBV12-3 or TRBV12-4 to TRBJ1-6, with D perhaps matching TRBD1 (5 bases). The length of the CDR3 is 13 residues. Trimming pared 6 bases from V and 7 bases from J, leaving 10 bases between. The CDR3 DNA follows: TGTGCCAGCAGAGGGGTCCCCAATTCACCCCTCCACTTT. It codes for CASRGVPNSPLHF.

This clonotype has a handful of counts. V usage is TRBV5-1 and J usage is TRBJ2-3; 14 nucleotides agree with TRBD2. The germline CDR1 and CDR2 sequences are SGHRS and YFSETQ. The CDR3 is made up of 16 amino acids. Losses at the gene ends were 6 bases for V and 4 bases for J; bases not matched to a gene: 7. CDR3 DNA sequence: TGCGCCAGCAACCCGACTAGCGGGGGGGCTGCAGATACGCAGTATTTT. Amino acids: CASNPTSGGAADTQYF.

The chain employs TRBV29-1 and TRBJ1-1; tentatively, D is TRBD1 (5 bases). The V gene's germline CDR1 is SQVTM and CDR2 ANQGSEA. The CDR3 has 16 residues. Trimming removed 1 base at V and 10 bases at J, with 25 bases between. CDR3 region: CSVEGRWGEYASGAFF. The CDR3 DNA sequence: TGCAGCGTTGAAGGGCGGTGGGGGGAATATGCATCTGGAGCTTTCTTT.

This clonotype was picked up a small number of times. The chain carries TRBV7-9 and TRBJ1-4; D perhaps matches TRBD1 (6 bases). With 3 bases removed from V and 5 bases from J, the gap between germline ends came to 16 bases. The CDR3 extends over 16 amino acids. Germline V gives CDR1 SEHNR, CDR2 FQNEAQ (reference sequence). CDR3 in amino acids: CASSLSLGGMNEKLFF. CDR3 DNA: TGTGCCAGCAGCTTGAGTTTAGGGGGGATGAATGAAAAACTGTTTTTT.

This clonotype has a handful of counts. The chain recombines TRBV9 with TRBJ2-1; D gene unclear. Trimming took 0 bases from V and 1 from J, leaving 8 bases between them. This CDR3 comprises 15 residues. Germline V gene data show CDR1 as SGDLS and CDR2 as YYNGEE. This CDR3 reads CASSVDGYSYNEQFF. The CDR3 bases are TGTGCCAGCAGCGTAGACGGTTATTCCTACAATGAGCAGTTCTTC.